The 27 T cell receptor beta chains below were found in one sample sequenced in a study of T cell responses to AZD1222 COVID-19 vaccine. Generated by immunoSEQ multiplex PCR, the TCRdb table keeps only in-frame clones and is missing some. The data hold roughly 140,000 clones, with approximately 88% observed a single time. Sequenced here: peripheral blood, sampled on day 0 of AZD1222 vaccination. The receptor source for this set is an adult in good health.

The rearrangement links TRBV28 to TRBJ1-5; D gene ambiguous. Per germline, CDR1 MDHEN and CDR2 SYDVKM. V was pared by 7 bases and J by 2 bases, with 24 bases between. The CDR3 runs 18 residues. The DNA of the CDR3 is TGTGCCAGCACCCAACCGGGAAGGGCTCGCAGTCGCAATCAGCCCCAGCATTTT. Translating it yields CASTQPGRARSRNQPQHF.

Note on this clone: Other DNA sequences in the sample encode the same CDR3. The chain combines TRBV3-1 (or the pseudogene TRBV3-2) with TRBJ1-3; D uncertain. Trimming left V 2 bases short and J 0 bases short, with 5 bases between. Germline values: CDR1 LGHDT, CDR2 YNNKEL (reference sequence). The length of the CDR3 is 14 residues. Here the CDR3 DNA reads TGTGCCAGCAGCCAATCGGGCTCTGGAAACACCATATATTTT. Translated, it gives CASSQSGSGNTIYF.

The rearrangement joins TRBV19 to TRBJ1-2, with 11 nucleotides matching TRBD1. Per the germline V gene, CDR1 is LNHDA and CDR2 is SQIVND (reference sequence). The CDR3 runs to 17 residues. J gave up 6 bases and V 4 bases, and 13 bases lay outside the gene matches. In DNA form, the CDR3 reads TGTGCCAGTAGTACACTGGGGACAGGGGGAGATAGAGATGGCTACACCTTC. The encoded protein is CASSTLGTGGDRDGYTF.

This chain connects TRBV6-4 to TRBJ2-1, with 7 bases matching TRBD2. Germline values: CDR1 MRHNA, CDR2 SNTAGT. Trimming removed 2 bases from V and 2 bases from J; junction bases left unmatched: 3. CDR3 length equals 15 residues. The CDR3 DNA follows: TGTGCCAGCAGTGACCGGGGAGGGGCCTACAATGAGCAGTTCTTC. This sequence encodes CASSDRGGAYNEQFF.

V is TRBV30 and J is TRBJ1-5; no reliable D call. The CDR3 sequence is 17 residues long. CDR1 and CDR2 from the germline V gene are GTSNPN and SVGIG (reference sequence). V was shortened by 3 bases and J by 0 bases, with 18 bases between the two germline ends. The CDR3 is CAWSTHRLSNSNQPQHF. The CDR3 nucleotides read TGTGCCTGGAGCACCCACCGATTGAGCAATAGCAATCAGCCCCAGCATTTT.

The V and J genes are TRBV7-2 and TRBJ2-7, with TRBD2 identical over 10 bases. Germline V gene lookup returns CDR1 SGHTA and CDR2 FQGNSA. J gave up 0 bases and V 5 bases, and 7 bases lay outside the gene matches. The CDR3 covers 16 residues. CDR3 DNA sequence: TGTGCCAGCAGCCAAAGTCTAGCGGGGGTCTCCTACGAGCAGTACTTC. Its translation: CASSQSLAGVSYEQYF.

The genes are TRBV28 and TRBJ2-6; no clear D gene. Germline CDR1 reads MDHEN; CDR2 reads SYDVKM. V was shortened by 3 bases and J by 0 bases, with 6 bases between the two germline ends. The CDR3 spans 15 residues. DNA of the CDR3: TGTGCCAGCAGTTTGTCGGGCTCTGGGGCCAACGTCCTGACTTTC. Its translation is CASSLSGSGANVLTF. Looking up the rest from reference TRBV28 and TRBJ2-6 gives the full variable domain: DVKVTQSSRYLVKRTGEKVFLECVQDMDHENMFWYRQDPGLGLRLIYFSYDVKMKEKGDIPEGYSVSREKKERFSLILESASTNQTSMYLCASSLSGSGANVLTFGAGSRLTVL.

The chain is built from TRBV28 and TRBJ1-4; D is unclear. In germline, CDR1 is MDHEN, CDR2 SYDVKM. The CDR3 has 13 residues. V shed 7 bases and J shed 4 bases, with 10 bases lying between them. CDR3 in amino acids: CASTGENNEKLFF. CDR3 DNA sequence: TGTGCCAGCACCGGGGAAAATAATGAAAAACTGTTTTTT.

This chain uses TRBV4-1 with TRBJ1-2; 7 bases agree with TRBD1. CDR1 and CDR2 (germline): MGHRA, YSYEKL. J lost 1 base, V lost 7 bases, and 9 bases had no gene match. This CDR3 is 15 amino acids long. CDR3 sequence: CASTTEGALNYGYTF. The CDR3 region has the DNA TGCGCCAGCACCACCGAGGGGGCGCTTAACTATGGCTACACCTTC.

This chain links TRBV4-2 with TRBJ2-7, with D perhaps matching TRBD2 (5 bases). Germline V gene lookup returns CDR1 LGHNA and CDR2 YNFKEQ. The CDR3 extends over 15 amino acids. The V end was cut by 0 bases, the J end by 4 bases, with 13 bases between. CDR3 coding DNA: TGTGCCAGCAGCCAAGATACGAGGACTCTATACGAGCAGTACTTC. Translating gives CASSQDTRTLYEQYF.

This sequence joins TRBV19 and TRBJ1-1; no firm D call. Trimming removed 6 bases at V and 1 base at J, with 15 bases between. Germline V gives CDR1 LNHDA, CDR2 SQIVND (reference sequence). The CDR3 totals 15 residues. Here the CDR3 reads CASRRDLNQNTEAFF. Written as DNA, the CDR3 is TGTGCCAGTAGAAGGGATCTTAACCAGAACACTGAAGCTTTCTTT.

CDR3 in amino acids: CASSPGLAEADTQYF. The CDR3 coding sequence is TGTGCCAGCAGCCCTGGACTAGCGGAGGCGGATACGCAGTATTTT. The chain links TRBV7-9 to TRBJ2-3; 10 bases fit TRBD2. J lost 6 bases, V lost 5 bases, and 8 bases had no gene match. This CDR3 region has 15 residues. Germline V CDR1 and CDR2: SEHNR, FQNEAQ (reference sequence).

Concerning this clone itself: This same CDR3 is encoded by further DNA sequences in the sample. The chain combines TRBV18 with TRBJ2-5, with a weak D call TRBD1 (5 bases). In germline, CDR1 is KGHSH, CDR2 LQKENI. Trimming took 6 bases from V and 1 from J, leaving 9 bases between them. This CDR3 has 13 amino acids. CDR3 in amino acids: CASSKGIQETQYF. The CDR3, as DNA: TGTGCCAGCTCCAAGGGGATCCAAGAGACCCAGTACTTC.

This chain joins TRBV6-5 and TRBJ1-5; maybe TRBD1 (6 bases). With 5 bases removed from V and 7 bases from J, the gap between germline ends came to 12 bases. This CDR3 spans 13 amino acids. Germline V lookup: CDR1 MNHEY, CDR2 SVGAGI. CDR3 residues: CASSRDIRQPQHF. Written as DNA, the CDR3 is TGTGCCAGCAGTAGGGACATTCGGCAGCCCCAGCATTTT.

The gene calls are TRBV10-3 and TRBJ2-2; 9 bases fit TRBD2. The CDR3 runs to 14 residues. Germline lookup yields CDR1 ENHRY and CDR2 SYGVKD. V was clipped by 10 bases and J by 2 bases; unmatched bases: 5. This CDR3 is CATAGGLNTGELFF. The CDR3 region has the DNA TGTGCCACCGCGGGGGGGCTTAACACCGGGGAGCTGTTTTTT.

The genes are TRBV7-2 and TRBJ2-1; 9 bases map to TRBD2. The V and J ends lost 7 bases and 2 bases, in that order; junction bases with no gene match: 3. Germline CDR1 is SGHTA and CDR2 is FQGNSA. This CDR3 has 14 amino acids. CDR3 sequence (DNA): TGTGCCAGCACCGAGCGGGGGGCCTACAATGAGCAGTTCTTC. Protein product: CASTERGAYNEQFF.

This chain uses TRBV12-3 or TRBV12-4 with TRBJ1-4; no clear D gene. V dropped 2 bases and J dropped 5 bases, with 0 bases sitting between them. There are 11 residues in the CDR3. CDR3: CASSLNEKLFF. For the CDR3, the DNA is TGTGCCAGCAGTTTAAATGAAAAACTGTTTTTT.

This clone was seen a few times. The chain combines TRBV12-3 or TRBV12-4 with TRBJ2-2; no definite D call. CDR3 length: 13 residues. Trimming took 5 bases from V and 6 from J, leaving 10 bases between them. The CDR3 protein is CASSLVEAGELFF. The CDR3 DNA reads TGTGCCAGCAGTCTAGTAGAGGCCGGGGAGCTGTTTTTT.

The chain joins TRBV2 to TRBJ2-5, with TRBD2 matching 12 bases. Unmatched junction bases numbered 6, after V lost 3 bases and J lost 4 bases. The CDR3 runs to 16 residues. Germline V lookup: CDR1 SNHLY, CDR2 FYNNEI. The DNA for the CDR3 is TGTGCCAGCAGTGAGGCTAGCGGGGGGGCGGTAGAGACCCAGTACTTC. It codes for CASSEASGGAVETQYF.

The chain employs TRBV28 and TRBJ1-5; TRBD1 agrees at 8 bases. The germline CDR1 and CDR2 sequences are MDHEN and SYDVKM. The trim removed 3 bases at V and 6 bases at J, leaving 7 bases unmatched. The CDR3 length is 15 residues. The CDR3 bases are TGTGCCAGCAGTTTCCCAGGGGGCCGAAGTCAGCCCCAGCATTTT. This encodes CASSFPGGRSQPQHF. Based on the CDR3 plus reference TRBV28 and TRBJ1-5, the full variable domain is DVKVTQSSRYLVKRTGEKVFLECVQDMDHENMFWYRQDPGLGLRLIYFSYDVKMKEKGDIPEGYSVSREKKERFSLILESASTNQTSMYLCASSFPGGRSQPQHFGDGTRLSIL.

This clone came up a few times. In DNA, the CDR3 is TGTGCCAGCAGCCTTACCACTAGAGGTACGCAGTATTTT. Amino acid sequence: CASSLTTRGTQYF. This chain links TRBV3-1 (or the pseudogene TRBV3-2) with TRBJ2-3, with a possible D match to TRBD2 (5 bases). Germline V lookup: CDR1 LGHDT, CDR2 YNNKEL (reference sequence). The ends were cut back, 4 bases at V and 8 bases at J, with 13 bases in the middle. This CDR3 has 13 residues.

The chain employs TRBV15 and TRBJ1-1, with TRBD1 as a possible D gene (6 bases). The germline gives CDR1 LNHNV, CDR2 YYDKDF (reference sequence). This CDR3 contains 12 residues. Trimming left V 0 bases short and J 10 bases short, with 9 bases between. CDR3 region: CATSRDQGRAFF. For the CDR3, the DNA is TGTGCCACCAGCAGAGATCAGGGGCGAGCTTTCTTT. Full variable domain (missing parts from reference TRBV15 and TRBJ1-1): DAMVIQNPRYQVTQFGKPVTLSCSQTLNHNVMYWYQQKSSQAPKLLFHYYDKDFNNEADTPDNFQSRRPNTSFCFLDIRSPGLGDTAMYLCATSRDQGRAFFGQGTRLTVV.

There are a few counts of this clone. Written as DNA, the CDR3 is TGCGCCAGCAGCCAAGCCTCCACCGGACAGGGTACCTACGAGCAGTACTTC. This gives the protein CASSQASTGQGTYEQYF. The V gene is TRBV4-3, the J gene TRBJ2-7; TRBD1 matches at 8 bases. The germline gives CDR1 LGHNA, CDR2 YSLEER. With V trimmed by 1 base and J by 2 bases, 10 bases remained unmatched. The CDR3 length is 17 residues.

This chain uses TRBV9 with TRBJ1-4; 9 bases are shared with TRBD1. V was clipped by 5 bases and J by 8 bases; unmatched bases: 7. CDR1 and CDR2 (germline): SGDLS, YYNGEE. CDR3 length equals 14 residues. CDR3 amino acids: CASSFTGGWEKLFF. CDR3 DNA sequence: TGTGCCAGCAGTTTTACAGGGGGCTGGGAAAAACTGTTTTTT.

The rearrangement links TRBV11-1 to TRBJ1-4, with TRBD1 identical over 7 bases. The CDR3 spans 14 residues. Trimming took 4 bases from V and 6 from J; bases not matched to a gene: 5. Germline V gene data show CDR1 as SGHAT and CDR2 as FQDESV (reference sequence). In DNA, the CDR3 is TGTGCCAGCAGCTCAAGACAGGGTGATGAAAAACTGTTTTTT. Protein sequence: CASSSRQGDEKLFF.

The rearrangement joins TRBV7-2 to TRBJ1-4, with a tentative D call TRBD1 (6 bases). V dropped 5 bases and J dropped 7 bases, with 14 bases sitting between them. There are 14 residues in the CDR3. Germline V gene lookup returns CDR1 SGHTA and CDR2 FQGNSA. In nucleotides, the CDR3 is TGTGCCAGCAGCGCCGCGGGGGCGAGTGAAAAACTGTTTTTT. Its protein product is CASSAAGASEKLFF.

The chain has TRBV5-5 and TRBJ2-3, with TRBD2 matching over 10 bases. The CDR3 consists of 16 residues. Trimming took 4 bases from V and 2 from J; bases not matched to a gene: 7. Germline CDR1 reads SGHKS; CDR2 reads YYEKEE (reference sequence). The CDR3 reads CASSHLAGGLTDTQYF. CDR3 in DNA: TGTGCCAGCAGCCACTTAGCGGGGGGACTCACAGATACGCAGTATTTT.